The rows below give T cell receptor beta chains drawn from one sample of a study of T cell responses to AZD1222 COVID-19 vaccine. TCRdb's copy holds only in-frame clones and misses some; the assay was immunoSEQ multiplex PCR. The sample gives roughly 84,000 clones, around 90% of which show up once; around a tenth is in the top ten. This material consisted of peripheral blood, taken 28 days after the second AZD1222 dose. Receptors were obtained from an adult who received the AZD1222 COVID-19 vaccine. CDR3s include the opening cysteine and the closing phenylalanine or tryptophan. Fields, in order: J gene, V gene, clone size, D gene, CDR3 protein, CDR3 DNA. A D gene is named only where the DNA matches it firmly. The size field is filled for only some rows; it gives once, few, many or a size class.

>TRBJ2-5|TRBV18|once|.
CASSPRRGRGSAPHF
TGTGCCAGCTCCCCAAGGCGGGGCAGGGGCTCCGCCCCCCACTTC
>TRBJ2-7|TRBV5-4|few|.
CASSSWDTSSYEQYF
TGTGCCAGCAGCTCGTGGGACACCTCCTCCTACGAGCAGTACTTC
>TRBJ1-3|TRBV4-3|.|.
CASSQDLGGNTIYF
TGCGCCAGCAGCCAAGATTTGGGCGGAAACACCATATATTTT
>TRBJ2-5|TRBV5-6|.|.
CASSLEGFGQKQETQYF
TGTGCCAGCAGCTTGGAGGGGTTCGGTCAGAAACAAGAGACCCAGTACTTC
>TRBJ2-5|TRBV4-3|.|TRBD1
CASSQDINRGETQYF
TGCGCCAGCAGCCAAGACATAAACAGGGGGGAGACCCAGTACTTC
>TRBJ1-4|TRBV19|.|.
CASTPGEKLFF
TGTGCCAGTACCCCGGGGGAAAAACTGTTTTTT
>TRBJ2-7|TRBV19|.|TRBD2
CASSIAPSGLSYEQYF
TGTGCCAGTAGTATAGCGCCTAGCGGCCTCTCCTACGAGCAGTACTTC
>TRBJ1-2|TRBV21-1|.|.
CASSATNGYTF
TGTGCCAGCAGCGCGACTAATGGCTACACCTTC
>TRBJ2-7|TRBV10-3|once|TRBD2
CAISEGTMAIYEQYF
TGTGCCATCAGTGAGGGGACTATGGCTATCTACGAGCAGTACTTC
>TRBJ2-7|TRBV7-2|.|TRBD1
CASSPGQGTDEQYF
TGTGCCAGCAGCCCTGGACAGGGAACCGACGAGCAGTACTTC
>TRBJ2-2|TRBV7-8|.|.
CASSLGWNTGELFF
TGTGCCAGCAGCTTGGGGTGGAACACCGGGGAGCTGTTTTTT
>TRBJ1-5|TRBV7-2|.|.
CASSLRGRGGNQPQHF
TGTGCCAGCAGCTTACGGGGCAGGGGCGGCAATCAGCCCCAGCATTTT
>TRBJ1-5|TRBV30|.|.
CAWQGINQPQHF
TGTGCCTGGCAGGGGATTAATCAGCCCCAGCATTTT
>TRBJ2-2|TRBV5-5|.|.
CASSYSGAVNTGELFF
TGTGCCAGCAGCTACTCCGGGGCGGTAAACACCGGGGAGCTGTTTTTT
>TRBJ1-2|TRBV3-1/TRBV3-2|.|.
CASSQDREGPFYGYTF
TGTGCCAGCAGCCAAGATCGGGAGGGACCCTTCTATGGCTACACCTTC
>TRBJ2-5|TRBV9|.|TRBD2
CASSVEGASGVQETQYF
TGTGCCAGCAGCGTAGAGGGGGCTAGCGGGGTACAAGAGACCCAGTACTTC
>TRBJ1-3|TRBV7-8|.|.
CASSRAPWGNTIYF
TGTGCCAGCAGCCGAGCCCCATGGGGAAACACCATATATTTT
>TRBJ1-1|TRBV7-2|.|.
CASSLQVNTEAFF
TGTGCCAGCAGCTTACAGGTGAACACTGAAGCTTTCTTT
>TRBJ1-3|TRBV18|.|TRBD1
CASSPPGQAGSGNTIYF
TGTGCCAGCTCACCACCGGGACAGGCCGGCTCTGGAAACACCATATATTTT
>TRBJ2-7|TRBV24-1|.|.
CATSAILLIAYEQYF
TGTGCCACCAGTGCTATACTCTTAATCGCCTACGAGCAGTACTTC
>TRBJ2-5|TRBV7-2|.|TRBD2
CASSPTAGGAIWAQYF
TGTGCCAGCAGCCCCACCGCGGGGGGGGCGATTTGGGCCCAGTACTTC
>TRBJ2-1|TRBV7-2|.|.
CASSLLLALSEQFF
TGTGCCAGCAGCTTACTGTTAGCCTTGAGTGAGCAGTTCTTC
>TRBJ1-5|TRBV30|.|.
CAWSTPDSLNQPQHF
TGTGCCTGGAGCACCCCAGACAGCCTCAATCAGCCCCAGCATTTT
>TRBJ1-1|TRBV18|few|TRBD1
CASSGGTGGTEAFF
TGTGCCAGCTCAGGAGGGACAGGGGGCACTGAAGCTTTCTTT
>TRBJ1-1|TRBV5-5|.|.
CASSLERIRNTEAFF
TGTGCCAGCAGCTTGGAGAGGATTCGGAACACTGAAGCTTTCTTT
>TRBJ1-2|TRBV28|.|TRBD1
CASSGGNYGYTF
TGTGCCAGCTCAGGGGGGAACTATGGCTACACCTTC
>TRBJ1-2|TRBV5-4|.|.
CASSFIPGREGYTF
TGTGCCAGCAGCTTTATTCCGGGACGAGAAGGCTACACCTTC
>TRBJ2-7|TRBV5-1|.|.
CASSLGQDTYEQYF
TGCGCCAGCAGCTTGGGCCAGGACACCTACGAGCAGTACTTC
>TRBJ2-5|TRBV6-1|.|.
CASSNPARETQYF
TGTGCCAGCAGTAATCCGGCTCGGGAGACCCAGTACTTC
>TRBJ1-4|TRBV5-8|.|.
CASSLGYGEKLFF
TGTGCCAGCAGCTTGGGGTATGGTGAAAAACTGTTTTTT
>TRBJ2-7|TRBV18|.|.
CASSRSIGEGGSSYEQYF
TGTGCCAGCTCACGATCCATCGGGGAGGGGGGAAGCTCCTACGAGCAGTACTTC
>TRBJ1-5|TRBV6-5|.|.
CASSYSRGDQPQHF
TGTGCCAGCAGTTACTCCCGCGGGGATCAGCCCCAGCATTTT
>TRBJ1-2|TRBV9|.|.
CASSAGSPREINYGYTF
TGTGCCAGCAGCGCAGGGTCACCGAGGGAGATAAACTATGGCTACACCTTC
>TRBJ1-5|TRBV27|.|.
CASSRIDRLNQPQHF
TGTGCCAGCAGCCGCATTGACAGACTCAATCAGCCCCAGCATTTT
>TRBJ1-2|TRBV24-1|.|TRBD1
CATSGGRGQGTNYGYTF
TGTGCCACCAGTGGTGGCAGAGGACAGGGGACAAACTATGGCTACACCTTC